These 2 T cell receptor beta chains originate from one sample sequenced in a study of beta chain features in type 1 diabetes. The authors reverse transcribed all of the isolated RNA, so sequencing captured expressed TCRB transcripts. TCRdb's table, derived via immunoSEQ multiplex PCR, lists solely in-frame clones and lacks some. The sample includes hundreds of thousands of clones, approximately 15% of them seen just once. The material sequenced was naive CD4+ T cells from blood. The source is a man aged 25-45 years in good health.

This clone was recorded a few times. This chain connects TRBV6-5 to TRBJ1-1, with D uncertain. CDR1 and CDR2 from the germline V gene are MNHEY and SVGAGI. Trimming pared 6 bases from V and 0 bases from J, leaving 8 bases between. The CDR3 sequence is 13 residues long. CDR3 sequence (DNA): TGTGCCAGCAGCCGCGGTATGAACACTGAAGCTTTCTTT. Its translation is CASSRGMNTEAFF.

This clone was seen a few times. The CDR3, as DNA: TGTGCCAGCAGTCGGACACCGCCAAACACCGGGGAGCTGTTTTTT. This gives the protein CASSRTPPNTGELFF. J is TRBJ2-2 and V is TRBV6-5; possibly TRBD1 for D (5 bases). Per germline, CDR1 MNHEY and CDR2 SVGAGI. V was shortened by 5 bases and J by 2 bases, with 12 bases between the two germline ends. The CDR3 totals 15 residues.